Described below is a single T cell receptor beta chain sequence and its context. Per the original data handling: For nucleated cells, counts were estimated from reference gene primer amplification. TCRdb's table, derived via immunoSEQ multiplex PCR, lists solely in-frame clones and lacks some. Clone size and the V and J calls come from that table; the DNA yielded D and trimming. The table shows around 16,000 clones, with approximately 78% occurring only once. From germline, CDR1 is SEHNR and CDR2 FQNEAQ (reference sequence). The V gene end was trimmed by 4 bases and the J gene end by 5 bases; junction bases not matched to a gene: 13. This CDR3 comprises 16 residues. This sample was taken from a study of blood T cell repertoires in COVID-19. Looking at the study overall: Both acute and convalescent COVID-19 samples were obtained from the United States, Italy and Spain. The analysed material was cDNA or gDNA that came from T cells, B-cell-depleted T cells, or PBMCs.

The source is an elderly man with active or convalescent COVID-19. Sequences were obtained from peripheral blood. V is TRBV7-9 and J is TRBJ2-7, with 8 bases aligning to TRBD1. This chain's CDR3 is CASSSPTGTGGDEQYF. Written as DNA, the CDR3 is TGTGCCAGCAGCTCCCCTACCGGGACAGGTGGCGACGAGCAGTACTTC. Supplemented by reference TRBV7-9 and TRBJ2-7, the full variable domain reads DTGVSQNPRHKITKRGQNVTFRCDPISEHNRLYWYRQTLGQGPEFLTYFQNEAQLEKSRLLSDRFSAERPKGSFSTLEIQRTEQGDSAMYLCASSSPTGTGGDEQYFGPGTRLTVT.